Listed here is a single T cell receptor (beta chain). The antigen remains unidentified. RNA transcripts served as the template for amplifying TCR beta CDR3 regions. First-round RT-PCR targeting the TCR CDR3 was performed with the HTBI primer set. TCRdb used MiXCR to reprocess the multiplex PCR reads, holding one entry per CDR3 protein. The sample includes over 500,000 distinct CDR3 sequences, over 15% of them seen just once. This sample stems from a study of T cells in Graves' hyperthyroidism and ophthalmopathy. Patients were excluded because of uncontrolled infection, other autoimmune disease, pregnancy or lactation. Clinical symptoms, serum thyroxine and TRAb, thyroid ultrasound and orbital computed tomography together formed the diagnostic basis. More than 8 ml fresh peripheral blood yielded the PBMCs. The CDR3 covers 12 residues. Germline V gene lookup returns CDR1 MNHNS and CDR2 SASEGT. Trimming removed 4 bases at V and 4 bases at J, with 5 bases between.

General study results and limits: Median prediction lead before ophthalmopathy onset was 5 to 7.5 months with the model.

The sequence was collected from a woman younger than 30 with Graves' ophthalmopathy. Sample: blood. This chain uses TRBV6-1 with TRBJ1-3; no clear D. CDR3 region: CASSGRGNTIYF. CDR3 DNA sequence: TGTGCCAGCAGTGGCCGAGGAAACACCATATATTTT.